The 15 T cell receptor beta chains below all came from one sample that was sequenced in a study of post-analysis software for immune sequencing data. Findings and caveats of the study: Patients had higher frequencies than controls of roughly five TRBV segments, including TRBV5-6, TRBV5-1 and TRBV20-1.

No antigens are known for them. Sequencing libraries made from TCR beta cDNA carried unique molecular identifiers. MiXCR, applied by TCRdb to the PCR reads, yields one record per CDR3 protein. In the table there are 380,000 or so distinct CDR3 sequences, about a third of which are singletons. Source material: blood. Receptors were obtained from a girl aged 5-17 years with multiple sclerosis.

The J gene is TRBJ2-2, the V gene TRBV29-1, with unresolved D. V dropped 3 bases and J dropped 4 bases, with 12 bases sitting between them. This CDR3 has 14 amino acids. Germline V lookup: CDR1 SQVTM, CDR2 ANQGSEA. CDR3 sequence: CSVDLDLGTGELFF. In nucleotides, the CDR3 is TGCAGCGTTGACCTCGACCTGGGCACCGGGGAGCTGTTTTTT.

As to this clonotype: Relative to the germline gene, one junction end is altered; a read error may explain this. The rearrangement joins TRBV12-3 or TRBV12-4 to TRBJ2-1, with 13 bases matching TRBD2. CDR3 size: 17 residues. The CDR3 nucleotides read TGTGCCAGCAGTTTAGGGGGACTAGCGGGGTCCTACAATGAGCAGGTCTTC. It is translated as CASSLGGLAGSYNEQVF.

This chain connects TRBV4-2 to TRBJ1-2; D remains ambiguous. Between the trimmed V and J ends, which lost 2 bases and 1 base, there was a span of 17 bases. This CDR3 is 17 amino acids long. Germline CDR1 is LGHNA and CDR2 is YNFKEQ. CDR3 region: CASSQMGAGIINYGYTF. The DNA for the CDR3 is TGTGCCAGCAGCCAAATGGGCGCGGGGATTATTAACTATGGCTACACCTTC.

This clonotype was observed a handful of times. The CDR3 protein is CSVTDGTSYNEQFF. Written as DNA, the CDR3 is TGCAGTGTTACGGACGGGACGTCCTACAATGAGCAGTTCTTC. The chain carries TRBV20-1 and TRBJ2-1; D tentatively reads TRBD1 or TRBD2 (5 bases each). The V and J ends lost 7 bases and 1 base respectively, with 14 bases between them. Germline V gene sequence: CDR1 DFQATT, CDR2 SNEGSKA (reference sequence). This CDR3 comprises 14 residues.

This clonotype was recorded a few times. V usage is TRBV20-1 and J usage is TRBJ2-3; D is possibly TRBD1 (6 bases). The CDR3 sequence is 18 residues long. Germline CDR1 and CDR2: DFQATT and SNEGSKA (reference sequence). The V and J ends lost 0 bases and 3 bases respectively, with 22 bases between them. CDR3 coding DNA: TGCAGTGCTAGAGATTGGGCCTTAACAGGGATGGGAACAGATACGCAGTATTTT. Protein: CSARDWALTGMGTDTQYF.

The chain recombines TRBV29-1 with TRBJ2-5, with D possibly being TRBD1 (5 bases). CDR1 and CDR2 (germline): SQVTM, ANQGSEA. The germline V and J ends were trimmed by 5 bases and 3 bases, with 10 bases remaining between them. This CDR3 has 12 amino acids. CDR3 protein: CSVLTAEETQYF. CDR3 coding DNA: TGCAGCGTTCTGACAGCCGAAGAGACCCAGTACTTC. The whole variable domain, filled in from reference TRBV29-1 and TRBJ2-5, reads SAVISQKPSRDICQRGTSLTIQCQVDSQVTMMFWYRQQPGQSLTLIATANQGSEATYESGFVIDKFPISRPNLTFSTLTVSNMSPEDSSIYLCSVLTAEETQYFGPGTRLLVL.

This clonotype was seen only a few times. V usage is TRBV7-2 and J usage is TRBJ1-2, with a weak D call TRBD1 (6 bases). The CDR3 runs to 14 residues. Trimming stripped 5 bases from V and 7 bases from J, with 17 bases between. Germline CDR1 and CDR2: SGHTA and FQGNSA. The CDR3: CASSPEWKGGGYTF. DNA for the CDR3: TGTGCCAGCAGCCCCGAATGGAAGGGGGGTGGCTACACCTTC.

CDR3 loop: CASSIQGRWHEQYF. The CDR3, as DNA: TGTGCCAGCAGCATACAGGGGAGATGGCACGAGCAGTACTTC. V usage is TRBV5-6 and J usage is TRBJ2-5; 7 nucleotides agree with TRBD1. The J call is doubtful: the DNA matches TRBJ2-7 better. Germline-derived CDR1 and CDR2 are SGHDT and YYEEEE. This CDR3 is built from 14 residues.

This clonotype was recorded a few times. This sequence may be a read error, since a much larger clone differs from it by one base. V gene TRBV29-1 combines with J gene TRBJ2-1; 7 positions match TRBD2. Unmatched junction bases numbered 15, after V lost 7 bases and J lost 9 bases. Germline loops: CDR1 SQVTM, CDR2 ANQGSEA. The CDR3 spans 14 residues. The DNA for the CDR3 is TGCAGCGCTGATCGTACCGTCGGGGGGATTGAGCAGTTCTTC. Translation: CSADRTVGGIEQFF.

The rearrangement joins TRBV20-1 to TRBJ2-1; 7 bases are a match to TRBD2. Germline assignment: CDR1 DFQATT and CDR2 SNEGSKA (reference sequence). This CDR3 comprises 12 residues. Trimming took 5 bases from V and 9 from J; bases not matched to a gene: 7. For the CDR3, the DNA is TGCAGTGCTCAAAAGACTAGCCCTGAGCAGTTCTTC. Encoded protein: CSAQKTSPEQFF.

This clonotype was counted between two and nine times. The J gene is TRBJ1-4, the V gene TRBV6-5; 8 positions match TRBD1. Germline trimming cut 8 bases from V and 8 bases from J; bases unmatched to any gene: 10. This CDR3 has 14 amino acids. Germline CDR1 and CDR2: MNHEY and SVGAGI. The DNA of the CDR3 is TGTGCCAGCGGATTAAAACAGGGGGTGGAAAAACTGTTTTTT. Translated: CASGLKQGVEKLFF.

This clonotype has more than one count but fewer than ten. The CDR3 spells CASSPGSAPYEQYF. DNA for the CDR3: TGTGCCAGCAGCCCGGGAAGTGCTCCCTACGAGCAGTACTTC. The J gene is TRBJ2-7, the V gene TRBV7-3; D is possibly TRBD2 (5 bases). The CDR3 is 14 amino acids. The V gene lost 5 bases and the J gene lost 2 bases, with 13 bases spanning the gap. Germline loops: CDR1 SGHTA, CDR2 FQGTGA.

This clonotype showed up just a few times. This chain links TRBV10-3 with TRBJ1-1; D unclear. This CDR3 spans 12 amino acids. Trimming took off 8 bases at V and 1 base at J, with 8 bases between the two ends. Germline V CDR1 and CDR2: ENHRY, SYGVKD. The CDR3 DNA reads as TGTGCCATCTTTTCGGGGAACACTGAAGCTTTCTTT. Translating it yields CAIFSGNTEAFF.

The chain joins TRBV29-1 to TRBJ2-1, with TRBD1 matching over 11 bases. Trimming removed 6 bases from V and 4 bases from J; junction bases left unmatched: 8. The CDR3 is made up of 15 amino acids. CDR1 is SQVTM, CDR2 ANQGSEA, per germline. CDR3 nucleotide sequence: TGCAGCGTCTATAAGGGACAGGGGGGGTACAATGAGCAGTTCTTC. Its translation: CSVYKGQGGYNEQFF.

V usage is TRBV10-2 and J usage is TRBJ2-2, with TRBD1 identical over 9 bases. CDR1 and CDR2 from the germline V gene are WSHSY and SAAADI. With 4 bases clipped from V and 4 bases from J, the junction kept 4 bases outside the gene matches. This CDR3 region has 15 residues. CDR3 region: CASSVRTGVTGELFF. In DNA form, the CDR3 reads TGCGCCAGCAGTGTTCGGACAGGGGTCACCGGGGAGCTGTTTTTT.